The entry that follows covers one T cell receptor beta chain sequence. The antigen remains undetermined. Germline V gene lookup returns CDR1 SGHTA and CDR2 FQGNSA. The CDR3 is 14 residues long. V gave up 5 bases and J gave up 8 bases, with 19 bases separating them. The sample is drawn from a study of blood T cells in healthy people across ages. Across the study: Capture by template switching was about one barcoded beta molecule per two T cells.

The study's findings and limits: Getting older went along with TCR beta diversity per million T cells dropping roughly linearly.

Primed by a sample-barcoded 5' primer and a J-beta primer mix, a second PCR proceeded for 7 to 11 cycles. Via MiXCR, TCRdb re-called the 5' RACE reads, giving one row per CDR3 protein. The sample comprises almost 550,000 distinct CDR3 sequences, about 24% of which are singletons, and roughly 9% rests with the top ten. The same sample was also used in a study of T cells of mothers and their children.

This sequence was found in a boy aged 10-17 years in good health. The sample consisted of blood. The chain couples TRBV7-2 to TRBJ2-7; a possible D gene is TRBD2 (6 bases). Here the CDR3 DNA reads TGTGCCAGCAGCCCCCGTCCCTCGGGAGTCAAGCAGTACTTC. Amino acid sequence: CASSPRPSGVKQYF.